Listed below are T cell receptor beta chains from one sample, sequenced in a study of blood T cell repertoires in COVID-19. The protocol was immunoSEQ multiplex PCR, while the TCRdb copy is restricted to in-frame clones and leaves out a portion. The table records about 170,000 clones, 82% of them present only once. The specimen sequenced was peripheral blood. These receptor sequences come from a woman in her thirties or forties with COVID-19, enrolled during active disease. CDR3s include the opening cysteine and the closing phenylalanine or tryptophan. The D gene is left open where the match is weak. Size is stated for part of the rows, as once, few or many counts, or as a class when the clone is expanded.

>TRBJ1-4|.|.|TRBV27
CASSSTTAWGPSSEKLFF
TGTGCCAGCAGTTCTACGACAGCTTGGGGGCCCAGTTCGGAAAAACTGTTTTTT
>TRBJ2-7|.|TRBD2|TRBV29-1
CSVLGGGRYEQYF
TGCAGCGTTCTCGGGGGGGGCAGATACGAGCAGTACTTC
>TRBJ2-3|.|TRBD1|TRBV5-1
CASRTGGTDTQYF
TGCGCCAGCCGGACAGGGGGCACAGATACGCAGTATTTT
>TRBJ2-1|.|.|TRBV19
CASKSGRGYNEQFF
TGTGCCAGTAAGTCGGGCAGGGGATACAATGAGCAGTTCTTC
>TRBJ2-7|.|.|TRBV29-1
CSVETGGYEQYF
TGCAGCGTTGAGACGGGTGGTTACGAGCAGTACTTC
>TRBJ2-2|.|.|TRBV27
CASRVEGAIGTGELFF
TGTGCCAGCAGGGTTGAAGGGGCGATAGGAACCGGGGAGCTGTTTTTT
>TRBJ2-7|.|.|TRBV6-5
CASSPDNHYEQYF
TGTGCCAGCAGCCCCGACAACCACTACGAGCAGTACTTC
>TRBJ1-5|.|.|TRBV29-1
CSVQEGNQPQHF
TGCAGCGTCCAGGAGGGCAATCAGCCCCAGCATTTT
>TRBJ2-3|.|TRBD2|TRBV29-1
CSVHAPRTSDSDTQYF
TGCAGCGTCCACGCCCCACGGACTAGCGATTCAGATACGCAGTATTTT
>TRBJ2-5|.|.|TRBV18
CASSPGQGNAETQYF
TGTGCCAGCTCACCGGGGCAGGGTAATGCAGAGACCCAGTACTTC
>TRBJ1-4|once|.|TRBV30
CAWNFVGAEKLFF
TGTGCCTGGAATTTCGTCGGTGCTGAAAAACTGTTTTTT
>TRBJ2-1|.|TRBD2|TRBV5-5
CASSLLLAGGSSYNEQFF
TGTGCCAGCAGCTTGTTGCTCGCGGGGGGGAGCTCCTACAATGAGCAGTTCTTC
>TRBJ2-2|.|.|TRBV7-3
CASSEGRGAGELFF
TGTGCCAGCAGCGAGGGCAGGGGTGCCGGGGAGCTGTTTTTT
>TRBJ2-3|.|.|TRBV2
CASSAREFTSTDTQYF
TGTGCCAGCAGTGCCCGGGAGTTTACTAGCACAGATACGCAGTATTTT
>TRBJ1-6|.|TRBD1|TRBV14
CSKKQGGSDSPLHF
TGTTCTAAAAAGCAGGGGGGATCGGATTCACCCCTCCACTTT
>TRBJ1-5|.|.|TRBV7-9
CASSGEGGQPQHF
TGTGCCAGCAGCGGAGAGGGCGGACAGCCCCAGCATTTT
>TRBJ1-1|few|.|TRBV12-3/TRBV12-4
CASSQRVGTEAFF
TGTGCCAGCAGCCAGAGGGTGGGCACTGAAGCTTTCTTT
>TRBJ2-5|.|TRBD1|TRBV12-5
CASGYGQGQETQYF
TGTGCTAGTGGTTACGGACAGGGGCAAGAGACCCAGTACTTC
>TRBJ2-5|.|TRBD1|TRBV5-5
CASSLGDREKETQYF
TGTGCCAGCAGCTTGGGGGACAGGGAGAAAGAGACCCAGTACTTC
>TRBJ1-2|.|.|TRBV5-6
CARSRRGGNYGYTF
TGTGCCCGCAGCCGGCGGGGGGGTAACTATGGCTACACCTTC
>TRBJ1-2|.|TRBD1|TRBV6-5
CASSNRTGFNYGYTF
TGTGCCAGCAGTAACCGGACAGGGTTTAACTATGGCTACACCTTC
>TRBJ1-1|once|.|TRBV6-5
CASNQRDMNTEAFF
TGTGCCAGCAATCAAAGGGACATGAACACTGAAGCTTTCTTT
>TRBJ1-3|.|.|TRBV5-5
CASSLDFGNTIYF
TGTGCCAGCAGCTTGGACTTCGGAAACACCATATATTTT
>TRBJ2-1|.|TRBD2|TRBV28
CASSLAGGHLVFF
TGTGCCAGCTCCCTAGCGGGAGGGCATTTGGTGTTCTTC
>TRBJ2-3|.|.|TRBV15
CATSQIGGGTQYF
TGTGCCACCAGCCAGATCGGAGGCGGGACGCAGTATTTT
>TRBJ2-7|.|TRBD2|TRBV7-9
CASSPGLAVNYEQYF
TGTGCCAGCAGCCCGGGACTAGCGGTAAACTACGAGCAGTACTTC
>TRBJ2-7|.|TRBD2|TRBV7-2
CASSLSGRERDEQYF
TGTGCCAGCAGCTTAAGCGGGCGGGAGCGCGACGAGCAGTACTTC
>TRBJ2-7|.|.|TRBV7-8
CASSLMVGVPYEQYF
TGTGCCAGCAGCTTAATGGTAGGGGTACCTTACGAGCAGTACTTC
>TRBJ2-5|.|.|TRBV5-1
CASSLGDWNQETQYF
TGCGCCAGCAGCTTGGGTGACTGGAACCAAGAGACCCAGTACTTC
>TRBJ2-7|.|TRBD1|TRBV7-9
CASSLRGQGRKDEQYF
TGTGCCAGCAGCTTAAGGGGACAGGGCCGTAAAGACGAGCAGTACTTC
>TRBJ1-6|.|.|TRBV18
CASSPGTTRVNSPLHF
TGTGCCAGCTCACCGGGGACTACGCGGGTGAATTCACCCCTCCACTTT
>TRBJ1-3|.|.|TRBV4-1
CASSQEEGNTIYF
TGCGCCAGCAGCCAAGAAGAGGGAAACACCATATATTTT
>TRBJ2-7|.|TRBD2|TRBV20-1
CSASNRGAGGHHEQYF
TGCAGTGCTAGTAATAGGGGTGCGGGAGGTCACCACGAGCAGTACTTC
>TRBJ2-7|.|.|TRBV28
CASSLSGYEQYF
TGTGCCAGCAGTTTATCAGGATACGAGCAGTACTTC
>TRBJ2-5|.|.|TRBV28
CASSFGGPETQYF
TGTGCCAGCAGTTTCGGGGGACCGGAGACCCAGTACTTC
>TRBJ2-3|.|TRBD2|TRBV18
CASSFLAGDTDTQYF
TGTGCCAGCTCTTTTCTAGCGGGAGACACAGATACGCAGTATTTT
>TRBJ2-7|.|TRBD2|TRBV7-6
CASSPSAGGENDEQYF
TGTGCCAGCAGTCCCTCTGCGGGGGGTGAAAATGACGAGCAGTACTTC
>TRBJ1-6|few|TRBD1|TRBV7-9
CASSFRQGGVIHSPLHF
TGTGCCAGCAGCTTTCGACAGGGCGGCGTAATTCATTCACCCCTCCACTTT
>TRBJ2-7|.|.|TRBV4-2
CASSQARSEGEQYF
TGTGCCAGCAGCCAAGCCCGATCCGAGGGCGAGCAGTACTTC
>TRBJ1-5|.|TRBD1|TRBV5-6
CASSWRGGQGDQPQHF
TGTGCCAGCAGCTGGCGTGGGGGACAGGGTGATCAGCCCCAGCATTTT
>TRBJ2-3|.|.|TRBV28
CASSLGAASGTQYF
TGTGCCAGCAGTTTAGGGGCCGCATCGGGTACGCAGTATTTT
>TRBJ1-5|.|.|TRBV5-1
CASSLDSGGPQHF
TGCGCCAGCAGCTTGGATTCGGGAGGACCCCAGCATTTT
>TRBJ2-3|.|.|TRBV5-4
CASSLIMMEVGTDTQYF
TGTGCCAGCAGCCTTATTATGATGGAGGTCGGCACAGATACGCAGTATTTT
>TRBJ1-2|.|.|TRBV2
CASRVVRLDGYTF
TGTGCCAGCAGAGTCGTCCGGTTGGATGGCTACACCTTC
>TRBJ1-6|.|TRBD1|TRBV11-2
CASSLDWGQVQNSPLHF
TGTGCCAGCAGCTTAGATTGGGGACAGGTCCAGAATTCACCCCTCCACTTT
>TRBJ2-5|.|.|TRBV7-3
CASSLAGAGETQYF
TGTGCCAGCAGCTTAGCGGGGGCGGGAGAGACCCAGTACTTC